The rows below give T cell receptor beta chains drawn from one sample of a study of response to subunit inactivated influenza vaccine. Using its own MiXCR run on the RT-PCR reads, TCRdb lists one record per CDR3 protein. Among a few hundred thousand distinct CDR3 sequences listed, approximately 10% were seen once. This specimen consisted of PBMCs from blood, obtained 45 days after vaccination. The receptors were gathered from a man aged 50 or older who received an inactivated influenza vaccine. Both conserved end residues are part of each CDR3. D genes are given only for firm matches. Rows give clone size only sometimes, using once, few, many, or a class for an expanded clone.

j_gene: TRBJ2-5; d_gene: .; v_gene: TRBV20-1; abundance: .; CDR3nt: TGCAGTGCTAGAGTAGGGCCCCAAGAGACCCAGTACTTC; CDR3aa: CSARVGPQETQYF
j_gene: TRBJ1-1; d_gene: TRBD1; v_gene: TRBV12-3/TRBV12-4; abundance: .; CDR3nt: TGTGCCAGCAGTGCGGGGACAGGAACGAACACTGAAGCTTTCTTT; CDR3aa: CASSAGTGTNTEAFF
j_gene: TRBJ1-4; d_gene: .; v_gene: TRBV11-2; abundance: .; CDR3nt: TGTGCCAGCAGCTTGCGTAATGAAAAACTGTTTTTT; CDR3aa: CASSLRNEKLFF
j_gene: TRBJ2-3; d_gene: .; v_gene: TRBV24-1; abundance: .; CDR3nt: TGTGCCACCAGTGATGGAGCTAGCGGCACAGATACGCAGTATTTT; CDR3aa: CATSDGASGTDTQYF
j_gene: TRBJ2-7; d_gene: TRBD2; v_gene: TRBV5-6; abundance: many; CDR3nt: TGTGCCAGCAGCTTGAATCTAGCGGGAGACTACGAGCAGTACTTC; CDR3aa: CASSLNLAGDYEQYF
j_gene: TRBJ1-6; d_gene: TRBD1; v_gene: TRBV27; abundance: many; CDR3nt: TGTGCCAGCAGCCTGGACAGGGTTAATTCACCCCTCCACTTT; CDR3aa: CASSLDRVNSPLHF
j_gene: TRBJ1-1; d_gene: .; v_gene: TRBV7-9; abundance: .; CDR3nt: TGTGCCAGCAGCTTTAGGGATCCAGGTGAAGCTTTCTTT; CDR3aa: CASSFRDPGEAFF
j_gene: TRBJ1-1; d_gene: .; v_gene: TRBV6-5; abundance: .; CDR3nt: TGTGCCAGCAGCCTCGGTCCCTGGGGCACTGAAGCTTTCTTT; CDR3aa: CASSLGPWGTEAFF
j_gene: TRBJ2-5; d_gene: .; v_gene: TRBV11-2; abundance: .; CDR3nt: TGTGCCAGCAGCTTTGGTATAGGGACCCAAGAGACCCAGTACTTC; CDR3aa: CASSFGIGTQETQYF
j_gene: TRBJ2-3; d_gene: TRBD2; v_gene: TRBV4-2; abundance: .; CDR3nt: TGTGCCAGCAGCCAAGGACTAGCGGGGGCTACAGATACGCAGTATTTT; CDR3aa: CASSQGLAGATDTQYF
j_gene: TRBJ2-5; d_gene: .; v_gene: TRBV3-1; abundance: few; CDR3nt: TGTGCCAGCAGCCAAGTCGAGGGGACGGGCGGCGAGACCCAGTACTTC; CDR3aa: CASSQVEGTGGETQYF
j_gene: TRBJ2-5; d_gene: TRBD1; v_gene: TRBV6-2/TRBV6-3; abundance: few; CDR3nt: TGTGCCAGCAGTTACCGGACAGGGGACTGGGAGACCCAGTACTTC; CDR3aa: CASSYRTGDWETQYF
j_gene: TRBJ2-3; d_gene: TRBD2; v_gene: TRBV20-1; abundance: many; CDR3nt: TGCAGTGCTCACGGACTAGACGTAGATACGCAGTATTTT; CDR3aa: CSAHGLDVDTQYF
j_gene: TRBJ2-3; d_gene: .; v_gene: TRBV12-3/TRBV12-4; abundance: .; CDR3nt: TGTGCCAGCAGTTTAGCGATCCAGGCAAGCACGCAGTATTTT; CDR3aa: CASSLAIQASTQYF
j_gene: TRBJ2-5; d_gene: .; v_gene: TRBV11-1; abundance: .; CDR3nt: TGTGCCAGCAGCTCCCCATCGGGAAGCTTAAACCACCGGGGCGAGACCCAGTACTTC; CDR3aa: CASSSPSGSLNHRGETQYF
j_gene: TRBJ2-7; d_gene: TRBD2; v_gene: TRBV5-1; abundance: once; CDR3nt: TGCGCCAGCAGCAAAGAGGGGCGCGGGAGGGCCCTCTCCTACGAGCAGTACTTC; CDR3aa: CASSKEGRGRALSYEQYF
j_gene: TRBJ1-1; d_gene: TRBD1; v_gene: TRBV2; abundance: few; CDR3nt: TGTGCCAGCAGTGGCCCCGGGGGACAGGGGGCTTTCTTT; CDR3aa: CASSGPGGQGAFF
j_gene: TRBJ1-1; d_gene: .; v_gene: TRBV5-4; abundance: .; CDR3nt: TGTGCCAGCAGCTTGGGATCTGGTGGGACGGCGAACACTGAAGCTTTCTTT; CDR3aa: CASSLGSGGTANTEAFF
j_gene: TRBJ1-2; d_gene: .; v_gene: TRBV4-2; abundance: .; CDR3nt: TGTGCCAGCAGCCCATGGGGGCTCCCGCATAACCCTATCACCCGCCGGGACTATGGCTACACCTTC; CDR3aa: CASSPWGLPHNPITRRDYGYTF
j_gene: TRBJ2-7; d_gene: .; v_gene: TRBV7-2; abundance: .; CDR3nt: TGTGCCAGCAGGCCTACAGGGTCGGGCGAGCAGTACTTC; CDR3aa: CASRPTGSGEQYF
j_gene: TRBJ1-2; d_gene: TRBD1; v_gene: TRBV11-2; abundance: .; CDR3nt: TGTGCCAGCAGCTTAGACCGGGACAGACTACGTTTCTATGGCTACACCTTC; CDR3aa: CASSLDRDRLRFYGYTF
j_gene: TRBJ2-1; d_gene: .; v_gene: TRBV24-1; abundance: many; CDR3nt: TGTGCCACCAGGGACACCCTCGGTGAGCAGTTCTTC; CDR3aa: CATRDTLGEQFF
j_gene: TRBJ2-3; d_gene: .; v_gene: TRBV6-1; abundance: few; CDR3nt: TGTGCCAGCAGCCCGGACGGCCTCAATACGCAGTATTTT; CDR3aa: CASSPDGLNTQYF
j_gene: TRBJ2-4; d_gene: .; v_gene: TRBV7-9; abundance: many; CDR3nt: TGTGCCAGCAGCTTACCCAGGAACATTCAGTACTTC; CDR3aa: CASSLPRNIQYF
j_gene: TRBJ2-1; d_gene: .; v_gene: TRBV5-1; abundance: many; CDR3nt: TGCGCCAGCAGCTTGGAGGGGGGACTGGCGAATGAGCAGTTCTTC; CDR3aa: CASSLEGGLANEQFF
j_gene: TRBJ2-1; d_gene: TRBD1; v_gene: TRBV24-1; abundance: many; CDR3nt: TGTGCCACCAGTGACCGGACAGGACATGAGCAGTTCTTC; CDR3aa: CATSDRTGHEQFF
j_gene: TRBJ2-7; d_gene: TRBD2; v_gene: TRBV29-1; abundance: many; CDR3nt: TGCAGCGTTGAGGGGGGGACTAGCGGGAGCTCCTACGAGCAGTACTTC; CDR3aa: CSVEGGTSGSSYEQYF
j_gene: TRBJ2-1; d_gene: TRBD2; v_gene: TRBV6-2/TRBV6-3; abundance: many; CDR3nt: TGTGCCAGCAGATCTAGCGGAGCTTACAATGAGCAGTTCTTC; CDR3aa: CASRSSGAYNEQFF
j_gene: TRBJ2-2; d_gene: TRBD1; v_gene: TRBV12-3/TRBV12-4; abundance: few; CDR3nt: TGTGCCAGCAGCCCCGGACAGGGGAGGATCGGGGGCGGGGAGCTGTTTTTT; CDR3aa: CASSPGQGRIGGGELFF